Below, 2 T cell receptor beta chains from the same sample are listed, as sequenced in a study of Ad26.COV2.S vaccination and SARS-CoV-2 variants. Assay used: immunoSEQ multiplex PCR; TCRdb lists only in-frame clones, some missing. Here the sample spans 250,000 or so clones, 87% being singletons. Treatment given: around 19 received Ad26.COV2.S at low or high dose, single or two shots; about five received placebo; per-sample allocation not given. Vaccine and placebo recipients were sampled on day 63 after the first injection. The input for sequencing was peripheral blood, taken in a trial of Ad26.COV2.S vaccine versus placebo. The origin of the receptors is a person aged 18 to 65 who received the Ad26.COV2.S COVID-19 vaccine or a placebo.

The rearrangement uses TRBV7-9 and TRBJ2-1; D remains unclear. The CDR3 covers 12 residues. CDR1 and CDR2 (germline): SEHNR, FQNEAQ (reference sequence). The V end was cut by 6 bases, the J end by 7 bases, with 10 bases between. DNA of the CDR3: TGTGCCAGCAGTGCCTTGAAGAATGAGCAGTTCTTC. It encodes CASSALKNEQFF.

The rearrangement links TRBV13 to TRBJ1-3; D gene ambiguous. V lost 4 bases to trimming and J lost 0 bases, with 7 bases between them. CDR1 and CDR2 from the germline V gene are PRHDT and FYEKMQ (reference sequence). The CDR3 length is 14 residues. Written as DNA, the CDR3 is TGTGCCAGCAGCTCTCGGGCCTCTGGAAACACCATATATTTT. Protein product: CASSSRASGNTIYF. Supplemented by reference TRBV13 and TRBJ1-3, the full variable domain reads AAGVIQSPRHLIKEKRETATLKCYPIPRHDTVYWYQQGPGQDPQFLISFYEKMQSDKGSIPDRFSAQQFSDYHSELNMSSLELGDSALYFCASSSRASGNTIYFGEGSWLTVV.